The T cell receptor beta chain under discussion was sequenced for a study of cytomegalovirus exposure and HLA in healthy donors. Points on this clone: Its antigen is currently unknown.

Generated by immunoSEQ multiplex PCR, the TCRdb table keeps only in-frame clones and is missing some. This table holds 180,000 or so clones, roughly 86% found once. Germline-derived CDR1 and CDR2 are MRHNA and SNTAGT. This CDR3 spans 15 amino acids. V was pared by 0 bases and J by 2 bases, with 2 bases of the junction left unmatched. General observations from the study: TCR sequences were mostly rare, though some public TCRs occurred in many donors.

The donors were in the approximately 120-subject validation cohort; that cohort was separate from the roughly 730-subject first cohort. The receptor's source is a man aged 25 to 45 in good health and CMV-seropositive. The sequenced material came from PBMCs. J is TRBJ2-3 and V is TRBV6-4; 7 bases are shared with TRBD2. The CDR3 region is CASSDSAGVTDTQYF. Here the CDR3 DNA reads TGTGCCAGCAGTGACTCTGCGGGAGTCACAGATACGCAGTATTTT.